What follows describes a single T cell receptor beta chain. Repertoires were generated with immunoSEQ multiplex PCR, while TCRdb's copy carries only in-frame clones and drops some. The sample has around 83,000 clones; approximately 94% are singletons. This sample is drawn from a study of technical replicates of blood from four donors. Germline V CDR1 and CDR2: MGHRA, YSYEKL. Losses at the gene ends were 4 bases for V and 7 bases for J; bases not matched to a gene: 10. This CDR3 is 16 amino acids long. The sequence came from a human donor in good health. Sequencing was carried out using T cells isolated from PBMCs. J is TRBJ2-4 and V is TRBV4-1; 10 bases align to TRBD2. Here the CDR3 DNA reads TGCGCCAGCAGCCCCCCGCAGCGGGAGGGCCTGAACATTCAGTACTTC. Translation: CASSPPQREGLNIQYF.